The 4 T cell receptor beta chains below all came from one sample that was sequenced in a study of T cells after yellow fever vaccination (dated by TCRdb to between 2018 and 2021). Sample treatment or condition, as interpreted from the label and publication: live attenuated yellow fever vaccine strain. The protocol used for the library was 5' RACE. The run used an Illumina NovaSeq 6000. In-frame beta chains were kept once TCRdb had trimmed the public reads at Q25 with fastp and called clones with MiXCR. Here each entry gathers all rows of one CDR3 protein and keeps the most common genes and DNA. Here the sample has 250,000 to 300,000 distinct CDR3 sequences; approximately 5.2% occur a single time. The ten largest clones add up to 2.5% to 4% of the sample. Sequenced here: CD4+ T cells sorted from PBMCs, sampled on the day of the yellow fever booster vaccination. These receptors were collected from a man aged 18 to 30 who received the YFV17D yellow fever vaccine.

This clonotype was detected ten times or more. The genes are TRBV2 and TRBJ2-1, with TRBD2 matching over 10 bases. The CDR3 loop spans 15 amino acids. J lost 3 bases, V lost 5 bases, and 4 bases had no gene match. CDR1 SNHLY and CDR2 FYNNEI come from the germline V gene. The CDR3 spells CASSPERGGYNEQFF. In DNA, the CDR3 is TGTGCCAGCAGTCCCGAGCGGGGGGGCTACAATGAGCAGTTCTTC.

This clonotype came up many times. The chain employs TRBV20-1 and TRBJ2-1, with D maybe TRBD2 (6 bases). With 6 bases removed from V and 0 bases from J, the gap between germline ends came to 18 bases. Germline loops: CDR1 DFQATT, CDR2 SNEGSKA (reference sequence). This CDR3 spans 16 amino acids. The CDR3 coding sequence is TGCAGTGCCTTAGATCCTAGCGCCCGCTCCTACAATGAGCAGTTCTTC. Its translation is CSALDPSARSYNEQFF.

This clonotype has only a few counts. The chain has TRBV6-2 or TRBV6-3 and TRBJ1-1; D gene ambiguous. V was clipped by 8 bases and J by 3 bases, with 19 bases between them. From germline, CDR1 is MNHEY and CDR2 SVGEGT. The CDR3 sequence is 15 residues long. CDR3 protein: CASLTPPVPDTEAFF. DNA for the CDR3: TGTGCCAGCCTTACCCCCCCGGTGCCTGACACTGAAGCTTTCTTT.

This clonotype has only a few counts. The chain carries TRBV4-2 and TRBJ2-2, with no clear D. This CDR3 contains 12 residues. The V end was cut by 0 bases, the J end by 8 bases, with 4 bases between. Germline CDR1 LGHNA, CDR2 YNFKEQ. In DNA, the CDR3 is TGTGCCAGCAGCCAAGAGGCTGGGGAGCTGTTTTTT. Encoded protein: CASSQEAGELFF.